The 24 T cell receptor beta chains in this list originate from one sample, sequenced in a study of neoadjuvant anti-PD-1 for oral cavity cancer. Method: immunoSEQ multiplex PCR; TCRdb's copy keeps in-frame clones and lacks some. The data show approximately 42,000 clones, with 77% seen just once and 4% to 5% held by the top ten. Time point described: after neoadjuvant nivolumab, at surgical resection. This specimen consisted of PBMCs, obtained after nivolumab (anti-PD-1) treatment. The receptors derive from a person between 40 and 85 years old with oral cavity squamous cell carcinoma.

The gene calls are TRBV19 and TRBJ1-5; 9 nucleotides align to TRBD1. CDR3 length: 15 residues. The V segment lost 7 bases and the J segment 4 bases; nucleotides outside the gene matches: 8. The germline V gene encodes CDR1 LNHDA and CDR2 SQIVND (reference sequence). CDR3 loop: CASTSGTGFNQPQHF. The CDR3 coding sequence is TGTGCCAGTACCTCCGGGACAGGGTTTAATCAGCCCCAGCATTTT.

V and J are TRBV19 and TRBJ2-7; the match to TRBD2 covers 10 bases. The germline V gene encodes CDR1 LNHDA and CDR2 SQIVND (reference sequence). This CDR3 has 15 amino acids. The junction had 9 bases not matched to a gene; V was cut back by 5 bases and J by 5 bases. CDR3 DNA sequence: TGTGCCAGTAGTCCCTCCCAAGCGGGAGGGAACGAGCAGTACTTC. Its translation: CASSPSQAGGNEQYF.

The chain has TRBV7-3 and TRBJ2-2, with TRBD2 matching 12 bases. The V gene's germline CDR1 is SGHTA and CDR2 FQGTGA. V was clipped by 9 bases and J by 0 bases; unmatched bases: 11. The CDR3 runs to 18 residues. CDR3 residues: CASPRGLAGSANTGELFF. Here the CDR3 DNA reads TGTGCCAGTCCGCGAGGACTAGCGGGATCAGCGAACACCGGGGAGCTGTTTTTT.

This clone came up a few times. CDR3 bases: TGTGCCAGCAGCTTAGTGACACAGCCCAATCAGCCCCAGCATTTT. Its translation: CASSLVTQPNQPQHF. The rearrangement uses TRBV7-2 and TRBJ1-5; no reliable D call. Trimming removed 1 base from V and 3 bases from J, with 10 bases in between. The CDR3 length is 15 residues. Germline loops: CDR1 SGHTA, CDR2 FQGNSA.

The chain combines TRBV4-1 with TRBJ1-6; a possible D gene is TRBD1 (6 bases). CDR1 is MGHRA and CDR2 is YSYEKL in the germline V gene. The CDR3 is made up of 20 amino acids. Trimming shortened V by 1 base and J by 0 bases, and 19 bases separated the two germline ends. CDR3 sequence (DNA): TGCGCCAGCAGCCAAGGGGCCCCAGGGGACGTAAGCTCCTATAATTCACCCCTCCACTTT. This translates into CASSQGAPGDVSSYNSPLHF.

J is TRBJ1-5 and V is TRBV10-1; D remains ambiguous. Germline V gene lookup returns CDR1 WNHNN and CDR2 SYGVQD (reference sequence). Trimming removed 10 bases from V and 6 bases from J, with 22 bases in between. The CDR3 spans 15 residues. CDR3 in amino acids: CANPWGGKKGQPQHF. Here the CDR3 DNA reads TGCGCCAACCCCTGGGGAGGGAAAAAGGGTCAGCCCCAGCATTTT.

This chain uses TRBV7-2 with TRBJ2-6; D ambiguous. The CDR3 length is 14 residues. The ends were cut back, 8 bases at V and 0 bases at J, with 8 bases in the middle. The V gene's germline CDR1 is SGHTA and CDR2 FQGNSA. This chain's CDR3 is CASVSSSGANVLTF. CDR3 nucleotide sequence: TGTGCCAGCGTCTCGAGCTCTGGGGCCAACGTCCTGACTTTC.

In its sample, this clone was seen a few times. This chain links TRBV28 with TRBJ1-5, with D possibly being TRBD1 (6 bases). CDR1 MDHEN and CDR2 SYDVKM come from the germline V gene. V lost 7 bases and J lost 0, with 22 bases in between. The CDR3 is 18 amino acids. The CDR3 region is CASNLFGTLLYSNQPQHF. The CDR3 DNA follows: TGTGCCAGCAACCTCTTCGGGACACTCCTTTATAGCAATCAGCCCCAGCATTTT.

The table lists this clone with a count of one. The rearrangement links TRBV5-1 to TRBJ2-1, with D possibly being TRBD1 (6 bases). Germline V gene lookup returns CDR1 SGHRS and CDR2 YFSETQ. The CDR3 has 14 amino acids. Trimming took 0 bases from V and 2 from J, leaving 6 bases between them. CDR3 nucleotides: TGCGCCAGCAGCTTGGGGGGGCCCTACAATGAGCAGTTCTTC. Protein product: CASSLGGPYNEQFF.

The J gene is TRBJ1-1, the V gene TRBV18, with TRBD1 matching over 10 bases. The CDR3 spans 15 residues. V was pared by 3 bases and J by 0 bases, with 1 base of the junction left unmatched. The germline CDR1 and CDR2 sequences are KGHSH and LQKENI. The CDR3 sequence is CASSPGQGLNTEAFF. CDR3 bases: TGTGCCAGCTCACCGGGACAGGGGCTGAACACTGAAGCTTTCTTT.

In this sample, this clone turned up once. V usage is TRBV25-1 and J usage is TRBJ2-3; 7 bases line up with TRBD1. V trimming: 4 bases; J trimming: 10 bases; junction bases outside the gene matches: 8. The CDR3 spans 13 residues. Germline loops: CDR1 MGHDK, CDR2 SYGVNS. The CDR3 region is CASSVGQFGAQYF. CDR3 sequence (DNA): TGTGCCAGCAGTGTGGGACAGTTTGGCGCGCAGTATTTT.

This clone appeared once. The rearrangement joins TRBV5-1 to TRBJ2-3; 16 bases agree with TRBD2. In germline, CDR1 is SGHRS, CDR2 YFSETQ. Trimming took 0 bases from V and 4 from J; bases not matched to a gene: 5. CDR3 size: 18 residues. CDR3 amino acids: CASSLEGLAGGRADTQYF. CDR3 nucleotides: TGCGCCAGCAGCTTGGAGGGACTAGCGGGGGGGCGCGCAGATACGCAGTATTTT.

CDR3 sequence: CASSLVSGARTTGELFF. The CDR3 DNA reads TGCGCCAGCAGCTTGGTGTCGGGGGCAAGGACTACCGGGGAGCTGTTTTTT. The chain links TRBV5-1 to TRBJ2-2, with D perhaps given as TRBD1 or TRBD2 (6 bases each). This CDR3 comprises 17 residues. CDR1 is SGHRS and CDR2 is YFSETQ in the germline V gene. V dropped 0 bases and J dropped 5 bases, with 17 bases sitting between them.

The chain recombines TRBV4-2 with TRBJ2-1; TRBD2 aligns across 7 bases. The V gene's germline CDR1 is LGHNA and CDR2 YNFKEQ. With 1 base clipped from V and 4 bases from J, the junction kept 13 bases outside the gene matches. This CDR3 has 18 amino acids. CDR3: CASSQVPLVGGSYNEQFF. The CDR3 DNA follows: TGTGCCAGCAGCCAAGTTCCCCTCGTGGGAGGGTCTTACAATGAGCAGTTCTTC.

The chain couples TRBV6-1 to TRBJ1-1; 9 nucleotides agree with TRBD1. J was trimmed by 6 bases and V by 1 base; bases with no gene match: 6. The CDR3 is 15 amino acids. The germline CDR1 and CDR2 sequences are MNHNS and SASEGT. CDR3 protein: CASSEDRGQGSEAFF. CDR3 nucleotides: TGTGCCAGCAGTGAAGATAGGGGACAGGGTTCTGAAGCTTTCTTT.

The sample holds a few counts of this clone. This chain connects TRBV5-1 to TRBJ2-1; 10 bases map to TRBD1. This CDR3 region has 13 residues. V was clipped by 4 bases and J by 14 bases; unmatched bases: 9. Germline V gene lookup returns CDR1 SGHRS and CDR2 YFSETQ. This CDR3 reads CASSIPGTGDEFF. CDR3 DNA: TGCGCCAGCAGCATTCCCGGGACAGGGGACGAGTTCTTC.

The V and J genes are TRBV5-1 and TRBJ1-1, with D unresolved. Looked up from germline, CDR1 is SGHRS and CDR2 is YFSETQ. The CDR3 has 12 amino acids. Trimming shortened V by 0 bases and J by 2 bases, and 2 bases separated the two germline ends. The CDR3 sequence is CASSLDNTEAFF. The CDR3 nucleotides read TGCGCCAGCAGCTTGGACAACACTGAAGCTTTCTTT.

The gene calls are TRBV2 and TRBJ2-1; 11 nucleotides line up with TRBD2. With 2 bases clipped from V and 7 bases from J, the junction kept 10 bases outside the gene matches. The CDR3 spans 17 residues. Germline V CDR1 and CDR2: SNHLY, FYNNEI. As DNA, the CDR3 is TGTGCCAGCAGTGAACCCCCGGGGGTAGCGGGAGGGAATGAGCAGTTCTTC. It codes for CASSEPPGVAGGNEQFF. Supplemented by reference TRBV2 and TRBJ2-1, the full variable domain reads EPEVTQTPSHQVTQMGQEVILRCVPISNHLYFYWYRQILGQKVEFLVSFYNNEISEKSEIFDDQFSVERPDGSNFTLKIRSTKLEDSAMYFCASSEPPGVAGGNEQFFGPGTRLTVL.

This rearrangement joins TRBV28 to TRBJ1-5; tentatively, D is TRBD1 (5 bases). This CDR3 has 17 residues. The germline V gene has CDR1 MDHEN and CDR2 SYDVKM. Trimming cost V 4 bases and J 0 bases, with 16 bases left between them. The CDR3: CASSWGEAQYSNQPQHF. For the CDR3, the DNA is TGTGCCAGCAGTTGGGGGGAGGCCCAATATAGCAATCAGCCCCAGCATTTT.

V usage is TRBV9 and J usage is TRBJ2-5, with D perhaps matching TRBD2 (6 bases). In germline, CDR1 is SGDLS, CDR2 YYNGEE. This CDR3 spans 13 amino acids. V shed 2 bases and J shed 4 bases, with 9 bases lying between them. DNA of the CDR3: TGTGCCAGCAGCGTGGGCGGGATAGAGACCCAGTACTTC. Translated, it gives CASSVGGIETQYF.

The V call is TRBV27, the J call TRBJ2-5; tentative D call: TRBD2 (6 bases). The CDR3 spans 13 residues. V was pared by 2 bases and J by 4 bases, with 8 bases between. Germline V CDR1 and CDR2: MNHEY, SMNVEV (reference sequence). CDR3 residues: CASSLAGLETQYF. CDR3 DNA: TGTGCCAGCAGTTTAGCGGGACTAGAGACCCAGTACTTC.

V is TRBV29-1 and J is TRBJ1-4; no clear D. The germline gives CDR1 SQVTM, CDR2 ANQGSEA. The V and J ends lost 6 bases and 7 bases respectively, with 15 bases between them. The CDR3 has 13 amino acids. CDR3 DNA sequence: TGCAGCGTCGGTCCTGGACGGCTTGAAAAACTGTTTTTT. Encoded protein: CSVGPGRLEKLFF.

This chain joins TRBV5-1 and TRBJ2-3, with 8 positions matching TRBD2. Trimming removed 3 bases from V and 2 bases from J; junction bases left unmatched: 5. Germline CDR1 and CDR2: SGHRS and YFSETQ. The CDR3 has 15 amino acids. The CDR3 region has the DNA TGCGCCAGCAGCTACCAAGCGGGAGTCACAGATACGCAGTATTTT. Protein sequence: CASSYQAGVTDTQYF.

V is TRBV25-1 and J is TRBJ1-6; 8 bases match TRBD1. J lost 7 bases, V lost 5 bases, and 7 bases had no gene match. The CDR3 runs 15 residues. Looked up from germline, CDR1 is MGHDK and CDR2 is SYGVNS. The CDR3 region has the DNA TGTGCCAGCAGTCACTGGACAGGGTCGAATTCACCCCTCCACTTT. It specifies CASSHWTGSNSPLHF.